The text below deals with one T cell receptor (beta chain). This record comes from a study of blood T cell repertoires in COVID-19. This table comes from immunoSEQ multiplex PCR, and its TCRdb copy is limited to in-frame clones, with some not included. Among 250,000 to 300,000 clones listed, approximately 91% were seen once. This CDR3 has 16 residues. In germline, CDR1 is SQVTM, CDR2 ANQGSEA. With V trimmed by 7 bases and J by 3 bases, 15 bases remained unmatched. The clonotype originates from a man in his fifties with acute or convalescent COVID-19. Sequencing input: peripheral blood. This sequence joins TRBV29-1 and TRBJ1-2; 9 bases match TRBD1. The CDR3: CSDHIPGTGSDYGYTF. In nucleotides, the CDR3 is TGCAGCGACCACATCCCCGGGACAGGGAGCGACTATGGCTACACCTTC.